These 12 T cell receptor beta chains were sequenced from one sample in a study of CD8 T cells in Susac syndrome. RNA totalling about 0.5 to 1 ug underwent reverse transcription with random hexamers. TCRdb re-called the immunoSEQ multiplex PCR reads through MiXCR, storing one row per CDR3 protein. The profile shows under 95,000 distinct CDR3 sequences, about 93% of them singletons. Sequencing was performed on CD4+ T cells from PBMCs. The origin of the receptors is a human donor with Susac syndrome.

The chain employs TRBV3-1 and TRBJ2-4; D gene unclear. CDR1 is LGHDT, CDR2 YNNKEL, per germline (reference sequence). Trimming removed 0 bases from V and 4 bases from J, with 4 bases in between. The CDR3 covers 13 residues. The CDR3 nucleotides read TGTGCCAGCAGCCAAGACGGTAAAAACATTCAGTACTTC. This gives the protein CASSQDGKNIQYF.

This chain uses TRBV3-1 with TRBJ1-5; 10 bases match TRBD1. The CDR3 loop spans 16 amino acids. In germline, CDR1 is LGHDT, CDR2 YNNKEL (reference sequence). V was pared by 4 bases and J by 5 bases, with 8 bases of the junction left unmatched. CDR3 sequence reads: CASSLGTGETDQPQHF. CDR3 nucleotides: TGTGCCAGCAGCCTCGGGACAGGGGAAACGGATCAGCCCCAGCATTTT.

V gene TRBV4-1 combines with J gene TRBJ2-3; TRBD2 matches at 14 bases. V trimming: 6 bases; J trimming: 5 bases; junction bases outside the gene matches: 4. Germline lookup yields CDR1 MGHRA and CDR2 YSYEKL. The CDR3 runs to 15 residues. The CDR3: CASSRLAGGQDTQYF. CDR3 nucleotide sequence: TGCGCCAGCAGTCGACTAGCGGGGGGGCAAGATACGCAGTATTTT.

The V gene is TRBV28, the J gene TRBJ2-1; D may be TRBD2 (6 bases). The CDR3 sequence is 17 residues long. Germline CDR1 MDHEN, CDR2 SYDVKM. V dropped 9 bases and J dropped 1 base, with 22 bases sitting between them. The CDR3 here is CASPPRLGRGSYNEQFF. CDR3 DNA: TGTGCCAGTCCCCCCAGGTTAGGGCGGGGTTCCTACAATGAGCAGTTCTTC.

The chain uses TRBV12-3 or TRBV12-4 and TRBJ2-2; D ambiguous. This CDR3 is 14 amino acids long. Trimming took 7 bases from V and 5 from J, leaving 14 bases between them. The CDR3 DNA follows: TGTGCCAGCACCCTCTTTAGGTTAACCGGGGAGCTGTTTTTT. Encoded protein: CASTLFRLTGELFF.

The chain carries TRBV27 and TRBJ2-3; D gene ambiguous. The V gene's germline CDR1 is MNHEY and CDR2 SMNVEV (reference sequence). This CDR3 spans 13 amino acids. Trimming left V 4 bases short and J 4 bases short, with 9 bases between. DNA for the CDR3: TGTGCCAGCAGTTGGAAGGGCGCAGATACGCAGTATTTT. This codes for CASSWKGADTQYF.

The chain recombines TRBV12-3 or TRBV12-4 with TRBJ2-3, with a weak D call TRBD2 (5 bases). The CDR3 is 14 amino acids. V was pared by 5 bases and J by 1 base, with 10 bases between. The DNA for the CDR3 is TGTGCCAGCAGTCCGAGCGGCCGCACAGATACGCAGTATTTT. It encodes CASSPSGRTDTQYF.

The chain recombines TRBV1 with TRBJ2-3; the D segment call TRBD1 is taken from the table without a DNA check. TRBV1 is labeled a pseudogene. The CDR3 contains 13 residues. CDR3 protein: CTSTGGSTDTQYF. As DNA, the CDR3 is TGCACCAGCACCGGGGGGAGCACAGATACGCAGTATTTT.

The chain has TRBV12-3 or TRBV12-4 and TRBJ1-5; perhaps TRBD1 as D (5 bases). The CDR3 extends over 13 amino acids. Trimming cost V 3 bases and J 10 bases, with 13 bases left between them. The DNA of the CDR3 is TGTGCCAGCAGTTTTCCGCAGCAGGGTCCCCAGCATTTT. It codes for CASSFPQQGPQHF.

The chain has TRBV28 and TRBJ2-7, with D perhaps TRBD2 (6 bases). V lost 7 bases and J lost 3, with 13 bases in between. Germline V gives CDR1 MDHEN, CDR2 SYDVKM. CDR3 length: 13 residues. The CDR3 DNA is TGTGCCAGCATCGAAGCGGGTAGCTACGAGCAGTACTTC. It translates to CASIEAGSYEQYF.

J is TRBJ2-5 and V is TRBV7-2; D is ambiguous. The CDR3 loop spans 12 amino acids. The V end was cut by 2 bases, the J end by 2 bases, with 3 bases between. Per germline, CDR1 SGHTA and CDR2 FQGNSA. This CDR3 reads CASSLHQETQYF. As DNA, the CDR3 is TGTGCCAGCAGCTTACATCAAGAGACCCAGTACTTC.

V gene TRBV28 combines with J gene TRBJ2-7; TRBD1 matches 12 bases. The germline V gene encodes CDR1 MDHEN and CDR2 SYDVKM. CDR3 length: 16 residues. Trimming took 4 bases from V and 4 from J; bases not matched to a gene: 8. This CDR3 reads CASSSAGTGGEYEQYF. The DNA of the CDR3 is TGTGCCAGCAGTTCGGCCGGGACAGGGGGCGAGTACGAGCAGTACTTC.